This TCR beta chain originates from a study of control samples from healthy donors and cancer patients. This clone was seen more than once but under ten times. Clones were read by immunoSEQ multiplex PCR, and TCRdb kept only the in-frame ones, dropping some. The repertoire holds 150,000 to 200,000 clones, with roughly 92% as singletons. Sequencing was done on a sample of blood. This TCR was sampled from a man aged 30-40 years in good health.

CDR3 sequence: CASSQRDGSSYNSPLHF. The CDR3 DNA sequence: TGCGCCAGCAGCCAGAGGGACGGGAGCTCCTATAATTCACCCCTCCACTTT. The chain carries TRBV5-1 and TRBJ1-6, with D possibly matching TRBD1 (5 bases). CDR3 length equals 17 residues. Germline V gene sequence: CDR1 SGHRS, CDR2 YFSETQ. V lost 4 bases and J 0 bases, leaving 14 bases between the germline ends. Together with reference TRBV5-1 and TRBJ1-6, the CDR3 gives the full variable domain: KAGVTQTPRYLIKTRGQQVTLSCSPISGHRSVSWYQQTPGQGLQFLFEYFSETQRNKGNFPGRFSGRQFSNSRSEMNVSTLELGDSALYLCASSQRDGSSYNSPLHFGNGTRLTVT.